The 12 T cell receptor beta chains below all came from one sample that was sequenced in a study of T cells in Graves' hyperthyroidism and ophthalmopathy. What was amplified from RNA transcripts were TCR beta CDR3 regions. The TCR CDR3 first-round RT-PCR relied on the HTBI primer set. TCRdb called the multiplex PCR reads again in MiXCR, with one record for every CDR3 protein. The profile shows some 620,000 distinct CDR3 sequences, 15% to 20% of them singletons. Sequences were obtained from blood. Receptors were obtained from a woman aged 30 to 39 with Graves' hyperthyroidism.

The chain uses TRBV28 and TRBJ1-4; D uncertain. Germline assignment: CDR1 MDHEN and CDR2 SYDVKM. The CDR3 loop spans 14 amino acids. The V end was cut by 3 bases, the J end by 7 bases, with 12 bases between. For the CDR3, the DNA is TGTGCCAGCAGTTTTGCCCAGGCGACTGAAAAACTGTTTTTT. The encoded protein is CASSFAQATEKLFF.

As regards this clonotype: A read error is possible here, since a much larger clone lies one base away. The chain couples TRBV20-1 to TRBJ1-1, with D possibly matching TRBD1 (5 bases). Germline-derived CDR1 and CDR2 are DFQATT and SNEGSKA (reference sequence). This CDR3 comprises 12 residues. CDR3 sequence (DNA): TGCGGTGCTCCTCAGGGAGGCACTGAAGCTTTCTTT. Translated, it gives CGAPQGGTEAFF.

J is TRBJ2-1 and V is TRBV6-2 or TRBV6-3, with TRBD2 matching 12 bases. This CDR3 is built from 18 residues. V was pared by 0 bases and J by 5 bases, with 8 bases of the junction left unmatched. Per germline, CDR1 MNHEY and CDR2 SVGEGT. CDR3 loop: CASSYSRRLAGANNEQFF. The CDR3 bases are TGTGCCAGCAGTTACTCCCGACGACTAGCGGGAGCAAACAATGAGCAGTTCTTC.

The sample holds many counts of this clonotype. The gene calls are TRBV5-4 and TRBJ2-5; D gene ambiguous. The CDR3 extends over 13 amino acids. Germline assignment: CDR1 SGHNT and CDR2 YYREEE (reference sequence). Between the trimmed V and J ends, which lost 6 bases and 1 base, there was a span of 10 bases. CDR3 sequence: CASTDIIQETQYF. The CDR3 DNA is TGTGCCAGCACCGACATCATCCAAGAGACCCAGTACTTC.

The J gene is TRBJ2-3, the V gene TRBV13; 11 nucleotides match TRBD2. The CDR3 totals 16 residues. CDR1 and CDR2 (germline): PRHDT, FYEKMQ (reference sequence). J gave up 4 bases and V 8 bases, and 11 bases lay outside the gene matches. CDR3 in DNA: TGTGCCAGCTTTCGGCTAGCGGGAGGTAGGGCAGATACGCAGTATTTT. It encodes CASFRLAGGRADTQYF.

This clonotype showed up many times. The rearrangement joins TRBV6-2 or TRBV6-3 to TRBJ2-5; no clear D gene. V lost 5 bases to trimming and J lost 5 bases, with 15 bases between them. Per germline, CDR1 MNHEY and CDR2 SVGEGT. The CDR3 covers 14 residues. CDR3 DNA: TGTGCCAGCAGTCCCGGGCAGTCGAGCGAGACCCAGTACTTC. This translates into CASSPGQSSETQYF.

V usage is TRBV30 and J usage is TRBJ1-5, with D unresolved. Germline loops: CDR1 GTSNPN, CDR2 SVGIG (reference sequence). This CDR3 has 13 residues. V was shortened by 2 bases and J by 0 bases, with 5 bases between the two germline ends. CDR3 sequence reads: CAWSPDSNQPQHF. CDR3 DNA sequence: TGTGCCTGGAGTCCAGATAGCAATCAGCCCCAGCATTTT.

The chain links TRBV11-3 to TRBJ2-2, with 7 positions matching TRBD2. Germline CDR1 SGHNT, CDR2 YENEEA. This CDR3 has 16 amino acids. V shed 5 bases, J shed 6 bases, and the junction held 12 bases outside the gene matches. The CDR3 is CASSLPSGIQSGELFF. Written as DNA, the CDR3 is TGTGCCAGCAGCCTCCCGAGCGGGATACAGTCCGGGGAGCTGTTTTTT.

The chain joins TRBV11-2 to TRBJ2-7; maybe TRBD2 (6 bases). Germline V gene sequence: CDR1 SGHAT, CDR2 FQNNGV. The CDR3 runs to 17 residues. Between the trimmed V and J ends, which lost 3 bases and 3 bases, there was a span of 21 bases. The CDR3 loop reads CASSFSRLGGWVYEQYF. The DNA of the CDR3 is TGTGCCAGCAGCTTTTCGAGGTTGGGGGGTTGGGTCTACGAGCAGTACTTC.

The chain uses TRBV3-1 and TRBJ2-3, with 13 nucleotides matching TRBD2. The V and J ends lost 3 bases and 6 bases, in that order; junction bases with no gene match: 6. CDR1 and CDR2 from the germline V gene are LGHDT and YNNKEL (reference sequence). The CDR3 contains 16 residues. CDR3 nucleotide sequence: TGTGCCAGCAGCCATGCAACTAGCGGGAGGGTCGATACGCAGTATTTT. Its translation: CASSHATSGRVDTQYF.

V is TRBV30 and J is TRBJ2-1, with 8 bases lining up with TRBD1. Germline loops: CDR1 GTSNPN, CDR2 SVGIG (reference sequence). V dropped 5 bases and J dropped 2; count of bases not matched to a gene: 5. This CDR3 is 14 amino acids long. This chain's CDR3 is CAWQTGDAYNEQFF. The CDR3 coding sequence is TGTGCCTGGCAGACAGGGGACGCCTACAATGAGCAGTTCTTC.

This clonotype was counted at least ten times. The gene calls are TRBV7-2 and TRBJ2-7; tentative D call: TRBD1 (5 bases). Germline CDR1 and CDR2: SGHTA and FQGNSA. V gave up 5 bases and J gave up 2 bases, with 10 bases separating them. CDR3 size: 13 residues. CDR3 residues: CASSDTGTYEQYF. CDR3 nucleotide sequence: TGTGCCAGCAGCGACACAGGAACCTACGAGCAGTACTTC.